This entry lists 14 T cell receptor beta chains sequenced from one sample in a study of OX40 agonist ivuxolimab in advanced cancers. The assay was immunoSEQ multiplex PCR, and TCRdb's table has in-frame clones only and misses some. The repertoire has about 66,000 clones, over 80% of them found once; the top ten carry under 2.5%. The material sequenced was CD4+ or CD8+ T cells sorted from blood, taken in a trial of the OX40 agonist ivuxolimab. These receptors were collected from an adult with an advanced solid tumor such as melanoma, head and neck, liver or kidney cancer.

V usage is TRBV15 and J usage is TRBJ2-7; either TRBD1 or TRBD2 may supply D (5 bases each). V lost 0 bases to trimming and J lost 6 bases, with 21 bases between them. Germline V gene lookup returns CDR1 LNHNV and CDR2 YYDKDF (reference sequence). CDR3 length: 17 amino acids. DNA of the CDR3: TGTGCCACCAGCAGAGATCACGGGACGACGGGTGAATTCGAGCAGTACTTC. Protein sequence: CATSRDHGTTGEFEQYF.

This sequence joins TRBV27 and TRBJ2-1; TRBD2 matches at 8 bases. Germline V gene lookup returns CDR1 MNHEY and CDR2 SMNVEV (reference sequence). The CDR3 runs to 15 residues. V was pared by 5 bases and J by 3 bases, with 6 bases of the junction left unmatched. DNA for the CDR3: TGTGCCAGCAGTCTGACCGGGACTAGCTACAATGAGCAGTTCTTC. This encodes CASSLTGTSYNEQFF.

The DNA for the CDR3 is TGTGCCAGCACCAGGGGGACTAGGGGCACAGATACGCAGTATTTT. It codes for CASTRGTRGTDTQYF. The chain employs TRBV27 and TRBJ2-3; weak D call: TRBD2 (8 bases). The CDR3 has 15 amino acids. V shed 7 bases and J shed 1 base, with 15 bases lying between them. The V gene's germline CDR1 is MNHEY and CDR2 SMNVEV (reference sequence).

The chain carries TRBV7-3 and TRBJ2-2; D is unresolved. The V end was cut by 5 bases, the J end by 6 bases, with 16 bases between. CDR1 is SGHTA and CDR2 is FQGTGA in the germline V gene. The CDR3 has 15 residues. The CDR3 DNA reads as TGTGCCAGCAGCGTAAGCCCTAGTACAGCCGGGGAGCTGTTTTTT. It encodes CASSVSPSTAGELFF.

The chain uses TRBV6-5 and TRBJ1-4; weak D call: TRBD1 (6 bases). Germline V gene lookup returns CDR1 MNHEY and CDR2 SVGAGI. This CDR3 comprises 16 residues. The V and J ends lost 0 bases and 0 bases respectively, with 8 bases between them. CDR3 in DNA: TGTGCCAGCAGTTACTCGACAGGTTCAACTAATGAAAAACTGTTTTTT. Amino acids: CASSYSTGSTNEKLFF.

CDR3 bases: TGTGCCAGCAGCTACAAAAACAATCAGCCCCAGCATTTT. Residues: CASSYKNNQPQHF. This chain links TRBV5-8 with TRBJ1-5; no clear D. The CDR3 has 13 residues. Trimming took off 3 bases at V and 3 bases at J, with 7 bases between the two ends. CDR1 is SGHTS and CDR2 is YDEGEE in the germline V gene.

V is TRBV25-1 and J is TRBJ1-1; TRBD1 might be the D (5 bases). Germline-derived CDR1 and CDR2 are MGHDK and SYGVNS. CDR3 size: 14 residues. The V end lost 6 bases, the J end lost 4 bases, and 15 bases lay between the germline ends. The CDR3 loop is CASRFSPTATEAFF. The CDR3 bases are TGTGCCAGCAGATTTTCGCCGACAGCCACTGAAGCTTTCTTT.

V is TRBV5-1 and J is TRBJ2-4, with 7 bases matching TRBD2. The length of the CDR3 is 15 residues. Looked up from germline, CDR1 is SGHRS and CDR2 is YFSETQ. J was trimmed by 0 bases and V by 2 bases; bases with no gene match: 2. The CDR3 DNA is TGCGCCAGCAGCTTCCTAGCGGTAGCCAAAAACATTCAGTACTTC. It encodes CASSFLAVAKNIQYF.

The sample holds one count of this clone. The chain couples TRBV5-1 to TRBJ2-1; D might be TRBD2 (5 bases). Trimming took 1 base from V and 0 from J, leaving 14 bases between them. The germline V gene has CDR1 SGHRS and CDR2 YFSETQ. The CDR3 loop spans 17 amino acids. The CDR3 sequence is CASSLSPGISSYNEQFF. Written as DNA, the CDR3 is TGCGCCAGCAGCTTGAGCCCGGGGATAAGCTCCTACAATGAGCAGTTCTTC.

The genes are TRBV7-6 and TRBJ1-2, with D perhaps matching TRBD1 (6 bases). V was clipped by 0 bases and J by 5 bases, with 7 bases between them. CDR1 and CDR2 (germline): SGHVS, FNYEAQ. The CDR3 loop spans 13 amino acids. CDR3 loop: CASSLAGGYGYTF. CDR3 nucleotides: TGTGCCAGCAGCTTAGCAGGGGGATATGGCTACACCTTC.

In its sample, this clone was seen a few times. This sequence joins TRBV19 and TRBJ1-4, with 8 bases aligning to TRBD1. The germline gives CDR1 LNHDA, CDR2 SQIVND (reference sequence). The trim removed 5 bases at V and 5 bases at J, leaving 13 bases unmatched. The CDR3 totals 17 residues. The CDR3 sequence: CASSRRTGSERNEKLFF. The CDR3 DNA is TGTGCCAGTAGTCGAAGGACAGGGAGTGAGAGGAATGAAAAACTGTTTTTT.

The chain recombines TRBV6-6 with TRBJ1-1, with 7 bases that match TRBD1. The J segment lost 1 base and the V segment lost 4 bases, leaving 6 bases of the junction unmatched. The germline CDR1 and CDR2 sequences are MNHNY and SVGAGI (reference sequence). This CDR3 is built from 15 residues. CDR3 in DNA: TGTGCCAGCAGTTCAACGGACAGGACGAACACTGAAGCTTTCTTT. It is translated as CASSSTDRTNTEAFF.

This chain connects TRBV7-2 to TRBJ2-3, with D perhaps being TRBD1 or TRBD2 (6 bases each). V lost 4 bases to trimming and J lost 6 bases, with 26 bases between them. The germline V gene encodes CDR1 SGHTA and CDR2 FQGNSA. CDR3 size: 18 residues. The CDR3 is CASSSLVPGGRGLDTQYF. The DNA for the CDR3 is TGTGCCAGCAGCTCCCTGGTGCCCGGGGGCAGAGGTTTGGATACGCAGTATTTT. The variable domain in full, completed from reference TRBV7-2 and TRBJ2-3, reads GAGVSQSPSNKVTEKGKDVELRCDPISGHTALYWYRQSLGQGLEFLIYFQGNSAPDKSGLPSDRFSAERTGGSVSTLTIQRTQQEDSAVYLCASSSLVPGGRGLDTQYFGPGTRLTVL.

The CDR3 DNA reads as TGTGCCTGGAGGAACCCAGGAAGTGGGAACGAGCAGTACTTC. Its translation: CAWRNPGSGNEQYF. The chain joins TRBV30 to TRBJ2-5; D gene ambiguous. The DNA end is more similar to TRBJ2-7, so the J call may be wrong. Germline V lookup: CDR1 GTSNPN, CDR2 SVGIG (reference sequence). This CDR3 is 14 amino acids long.